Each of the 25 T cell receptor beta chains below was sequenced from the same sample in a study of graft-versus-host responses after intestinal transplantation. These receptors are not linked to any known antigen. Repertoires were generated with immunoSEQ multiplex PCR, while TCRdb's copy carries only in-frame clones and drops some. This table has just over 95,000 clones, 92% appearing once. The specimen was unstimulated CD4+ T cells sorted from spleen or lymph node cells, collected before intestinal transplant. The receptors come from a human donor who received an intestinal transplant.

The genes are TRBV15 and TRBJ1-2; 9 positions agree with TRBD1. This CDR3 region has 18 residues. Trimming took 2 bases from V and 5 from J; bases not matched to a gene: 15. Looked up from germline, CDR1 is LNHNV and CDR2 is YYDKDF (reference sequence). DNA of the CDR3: TGTGCCACCAGCAGACGACCGCCCTCGGGACAGGGAGATTATGGCTACACCTTC. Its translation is CATSRRPPSGQGDYGYTF.

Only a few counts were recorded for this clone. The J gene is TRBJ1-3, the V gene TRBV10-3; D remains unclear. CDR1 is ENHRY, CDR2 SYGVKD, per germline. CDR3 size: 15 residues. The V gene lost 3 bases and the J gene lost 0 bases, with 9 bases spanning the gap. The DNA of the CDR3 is TGTGCCATCAGTGATGCCGTTAGCTCTGGAAACACCATATATTTT. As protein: CAISDAVSSGNTIYF.

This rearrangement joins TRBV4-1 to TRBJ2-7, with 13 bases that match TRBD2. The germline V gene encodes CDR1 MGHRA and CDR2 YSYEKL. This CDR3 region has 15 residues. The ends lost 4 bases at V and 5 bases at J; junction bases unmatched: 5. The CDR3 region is CASSRWTSGGDEQYF. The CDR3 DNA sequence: TGCGCCAGCAGCCGGTGGACTAGCGGGGGAGACGAGCAGTACTTC.

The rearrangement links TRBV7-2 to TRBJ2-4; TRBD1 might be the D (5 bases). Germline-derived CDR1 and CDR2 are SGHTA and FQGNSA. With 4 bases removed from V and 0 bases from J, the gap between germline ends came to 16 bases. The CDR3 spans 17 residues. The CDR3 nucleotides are TGTGCCAGCAGCTCGACGAAGGGGAACCTAGCCAAAAACATTCAGTACTTC. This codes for CASSSTKGNLAKNIQYF.

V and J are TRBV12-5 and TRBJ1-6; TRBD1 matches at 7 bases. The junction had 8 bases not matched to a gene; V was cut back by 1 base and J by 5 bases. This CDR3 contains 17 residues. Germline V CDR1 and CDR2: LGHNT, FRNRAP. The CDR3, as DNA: TGTGCTAGTGGTTTGGCCTTAGACAGGGAGCATAATTCACCCCTCCACTTT. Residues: CASGLALDREHNSPLHF.

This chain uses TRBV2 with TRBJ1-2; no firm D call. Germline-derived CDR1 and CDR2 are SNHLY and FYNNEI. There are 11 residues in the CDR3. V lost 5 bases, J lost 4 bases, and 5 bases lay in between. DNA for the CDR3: TGTGCCAGCAGTACAGCCTATGGCTACACCTTC. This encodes CASSTAYGYTF.

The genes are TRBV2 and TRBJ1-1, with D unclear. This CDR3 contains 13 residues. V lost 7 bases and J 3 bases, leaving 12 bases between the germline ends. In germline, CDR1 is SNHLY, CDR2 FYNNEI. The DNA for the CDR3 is TGTGCCAGCACAGAGGGCGGCTACACTGAAGCTTTCTTT. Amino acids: CASTEGGYTEAFF.

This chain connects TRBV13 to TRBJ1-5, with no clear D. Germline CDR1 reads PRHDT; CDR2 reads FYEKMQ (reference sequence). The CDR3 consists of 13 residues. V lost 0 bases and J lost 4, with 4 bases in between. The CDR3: CASSLGLNQPQHF. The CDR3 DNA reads TGTGCCAGCAGCTTAGGACTGAATCAGCCCCAGCATTTT.

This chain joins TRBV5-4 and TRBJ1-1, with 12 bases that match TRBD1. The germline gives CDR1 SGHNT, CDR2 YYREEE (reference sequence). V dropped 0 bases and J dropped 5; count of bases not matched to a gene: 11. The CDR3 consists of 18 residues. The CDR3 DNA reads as TGTGCCAGCAGCTTGGCGGGACAGGGGGCATATTTGGGGACTGAAGCTTTCTTT. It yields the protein CASSLAGQGAYLGTEAFF.

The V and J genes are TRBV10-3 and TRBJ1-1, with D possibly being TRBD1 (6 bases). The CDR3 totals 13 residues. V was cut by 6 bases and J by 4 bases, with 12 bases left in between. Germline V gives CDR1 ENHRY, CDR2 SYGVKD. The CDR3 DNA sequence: TGTGCCATCAGAGGGACATCTGGCACTGAAGCTTTCTTT. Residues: CAIRGTSGTEAFF.

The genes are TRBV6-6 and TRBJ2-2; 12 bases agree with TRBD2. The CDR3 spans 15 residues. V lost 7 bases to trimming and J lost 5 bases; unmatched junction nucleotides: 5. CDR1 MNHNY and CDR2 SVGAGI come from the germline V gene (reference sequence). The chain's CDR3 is CASKASGGETGELFF. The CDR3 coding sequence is TGTGCCAGCAAGGCTAGCGGGGGGGAAACCGGGGAGCTGTTTTTT.

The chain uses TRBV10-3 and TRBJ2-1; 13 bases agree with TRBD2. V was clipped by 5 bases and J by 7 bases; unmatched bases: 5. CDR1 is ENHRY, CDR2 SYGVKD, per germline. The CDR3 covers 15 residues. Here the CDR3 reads CAISRLAGGENEQFF. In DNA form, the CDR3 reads TGTGCCATCAGTCGACTAGCGGGAGGAGAAAATGAGCAGTTCTTC.

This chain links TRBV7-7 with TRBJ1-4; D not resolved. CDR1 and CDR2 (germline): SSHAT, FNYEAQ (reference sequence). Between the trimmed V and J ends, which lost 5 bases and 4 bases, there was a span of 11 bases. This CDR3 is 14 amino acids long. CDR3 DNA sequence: TGTGCCAGCAGCGCGGGTTCGGTTAATGAAAAACTGTTTTTT. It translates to CASSAGSVNEKLFF.

In DNA form, the CDR3 reads TGTGCCAGTAGTAAAGACAGGGCAGGGCAGCCCCAGCATTTT. Translated: CASSKDRAGQPQHF. The chain is built from TRBV19 and TRBJ1-5; 7 bases fit TRBD1. This CDR3 spans 14 amino acids. Germline V gives CDR1 LNHDA, CDR2 SQIVND (reference sequence). Trimming at V came to 4 bases and at J to 7 bases, leaving 7 bases not matched to a gene.

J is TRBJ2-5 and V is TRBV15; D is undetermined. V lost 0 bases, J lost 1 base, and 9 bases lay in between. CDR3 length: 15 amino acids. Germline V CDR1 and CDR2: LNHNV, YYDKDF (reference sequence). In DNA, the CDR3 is TGTGCCACCAGCAGAGAGCGAACGGTCCAAGAGACCCAGTACTTC. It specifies CATSRERTVQETQYF.

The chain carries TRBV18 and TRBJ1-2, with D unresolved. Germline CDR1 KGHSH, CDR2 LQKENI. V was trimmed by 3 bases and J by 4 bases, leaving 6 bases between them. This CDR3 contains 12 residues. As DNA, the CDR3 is TGTGCCAGCTCACCTAGAACCTATGGCTACACCTTC. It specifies CASSPRTYGYTF. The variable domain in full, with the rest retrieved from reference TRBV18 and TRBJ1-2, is NAGVMQNPRHLVRRRGQEARLRCSPMKGHSHVYWYRQLPEEGLKFMVYLQKENIIDESGMPKERFSAEFPKEGPSILRIQQVVRGDSAAYFCASSPRTYGYTFGSGTRLTVV.

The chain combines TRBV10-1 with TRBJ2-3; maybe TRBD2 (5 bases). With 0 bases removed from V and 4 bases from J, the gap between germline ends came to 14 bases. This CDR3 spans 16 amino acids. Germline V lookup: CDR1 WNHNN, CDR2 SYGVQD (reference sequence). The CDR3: CASSESNGRVADTQYF. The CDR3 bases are TGCGCCAGCAGTGAGTCGAACGGGCGGGTCGCAGATACGCAGTATTTT.

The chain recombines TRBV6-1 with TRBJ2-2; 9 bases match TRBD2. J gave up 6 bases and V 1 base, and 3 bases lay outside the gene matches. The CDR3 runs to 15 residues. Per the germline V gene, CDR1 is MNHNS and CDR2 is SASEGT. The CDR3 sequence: CASSEGAGGAGELFF. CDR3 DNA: TGTGCCAGCAGTGAAGGTGCGGGAGGGGCCGGGGAGCTGTTTTTT.

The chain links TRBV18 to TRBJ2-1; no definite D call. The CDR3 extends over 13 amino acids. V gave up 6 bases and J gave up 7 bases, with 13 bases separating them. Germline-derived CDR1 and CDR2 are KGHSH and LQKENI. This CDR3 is CASSVEKPNEQFF. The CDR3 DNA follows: TGTGCCAGCTCCGTAGAGAAACCGAATGAGCAGTTCTTC. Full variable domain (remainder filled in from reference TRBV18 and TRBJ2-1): NAGVMQNPRHLVRRRGQEARLRCSPMKGHSHVYWYRQLPEEGLKFMVYLQKENIIDESGMPKERFSAEFPKEGPSILRIQQVVRGDSAAYFCASSVEKPNEQFFGPGTRLTVL.

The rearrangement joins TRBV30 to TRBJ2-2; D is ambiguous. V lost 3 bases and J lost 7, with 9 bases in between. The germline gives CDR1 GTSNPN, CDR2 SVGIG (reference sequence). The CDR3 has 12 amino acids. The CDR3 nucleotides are TGTGCCTGGAGCGTACTTGTCGGGGAGCTGTTTTTT. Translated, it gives CAWSVLVGELFF.

CDR3 bases: TGTGCCAGCAGCCCGAGGAGCGGGGGGTTCTACAATGAGCAGTTCTTC. This encodes CASSPRSGGFYNEQFF. The V and J genes are TRBV5-4 and TRBJ2-1; the match to TRBD2 covers 9 bases. From germline, CDR1 is SGHNT and CDR2 YYREEE (reference sequence). This CDR3 has 16 amino acids. With V trimmed by 4 bases and J by 3 bases, 8 bases remained unmatched. The whole variable domain, remainder taken from reference TRBV5-4 and TRBJ2-1, is ETGVTQSPTHLIKTRGQQVTLRCSSQSGHNTVSWYQQALGQGPQFIFQYYREEENGRGNFPPRFSGLQFPNYSSELNVNALELDDSALYLCASSPRSGGFYNEQFFGPGTRLTVL.

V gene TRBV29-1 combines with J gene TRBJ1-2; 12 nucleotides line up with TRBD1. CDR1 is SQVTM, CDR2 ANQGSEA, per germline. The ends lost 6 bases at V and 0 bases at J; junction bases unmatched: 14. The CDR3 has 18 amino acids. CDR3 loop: CSVAKVSGQGASNYGYTF. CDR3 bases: TGCAGCGTAGCTAAAGTTTCGGGACAGGGGGCCTCTAACTATGGCTACACCTTC. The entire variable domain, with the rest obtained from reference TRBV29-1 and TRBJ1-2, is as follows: SAVISQKPSRDICQRGTSLTIQCQVDSQVTMMFWYRQQPGQSLTLIATANQGSEATYESGFVIDKFPISRPNLTFSTLTVSNMSPEDSSIYLCSVAKVSGQGASNYGYTFGSGTRLTVV.

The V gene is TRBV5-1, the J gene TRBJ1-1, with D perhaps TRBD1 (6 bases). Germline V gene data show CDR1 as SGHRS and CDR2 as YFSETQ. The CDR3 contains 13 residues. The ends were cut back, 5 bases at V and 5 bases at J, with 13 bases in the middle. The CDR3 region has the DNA TGCGCCAGCAGTCTACAGGGTCGGACTGAAGCTTTCTTT. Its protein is CASSLQGRTEAFF.

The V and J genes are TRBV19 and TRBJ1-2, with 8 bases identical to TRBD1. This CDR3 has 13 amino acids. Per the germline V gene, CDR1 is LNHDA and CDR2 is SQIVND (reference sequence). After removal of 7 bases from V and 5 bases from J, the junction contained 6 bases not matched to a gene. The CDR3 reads CASNDRGPYGYTF. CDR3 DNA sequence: TGTGCCAGTAACGACAGGGGCCCGTATGGCTACACCTTC.

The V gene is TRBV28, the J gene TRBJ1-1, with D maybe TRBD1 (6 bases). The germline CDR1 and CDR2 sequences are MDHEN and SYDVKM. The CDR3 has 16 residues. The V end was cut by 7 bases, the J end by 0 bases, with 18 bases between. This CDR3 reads CASTQRGGGMNTEAFF. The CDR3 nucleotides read TGTGCCAGCACCCAAAGGGGGGGTGGGATGAACACTGAAGCTTTCTTT.